The 9 T cell receptor beta chains below were found in one sample sequenced in a study of response to subunit inactivated influenza vaccine. Each CDR3 protein gets one entry after TCRdb re-called the RT-PCR reads with MiXCR. This sample yields 400,000 to 650,000 distinct CDR3 sequences, of which approximately 7.2% are seen a single time; 13% belongs to the top ten. The sample consisted of PBMCs from blood, taken about 23 months after vaccination. These receptors all come from a man in his fifties or sixties who received an inactivated influenza vaccine.

This clonotype was detected a few times. The chain combines TRBV21-1 with TRBJ2-6; the DNA was not compared with TRBD1, the D call given in the table. TRBV21-1 is shown as a pseudogene. The CDR3 has 17 amino acids. CDR3 sequence reads: CASRTTGDPSGANVLTF. CDR3 nucleotide sequence: TGTGCCAGCAGGACGACAGGGGACCCCTCTGGGGCCAACGTCCTGACTTTC.

The chain uses TRBV20-1 and TRBJ2-5, with TRBD2 identical over 10 bases. Germline lookup yields CDR1 DFQATT and CDR2 SNEGSKA (reference sequence). The CDR3 runs 16 residues. V shed 5 bases, J shed 4 bases, and the junction held 13 bases outside the gene matches. DNA of the CDR3: TGCAGTGCTTTCCAAGGAGCGGGGGGGCAGGGAGAGACCCAGTACTTC. Residues: CSAFQGAGGQGETQYF.

In this sample, this clonotype turned up many times. V gene TRBV5-1 combines with J gene TRBJ2-2, with D possibly matching TRBD1 (6 bases). V was clipped by 4 bases and J by 6 bases, with 16 bases between them. CDR1 is SGHRS, CDR2 YFSETQ, per germline. The CDR3 runs 15 residues. The CDR3 nucleotides read TGCGCCAGCAGCCCAGGGACAAACAGGCCCGGGGAGCTGTTTTTT. Translation: CASSPGTNRPGELFF.

Within the sample, this clonotype is large. The V gene is TRBV4-1, the J gene TRBJ2-1, with D perhaps TRBD1 or TRBD2 (5 bases each). V was trimmed by 4 bases and J by 0 bases, leaving 16 bases between them. CDR1 and CDR2 from the germline V gene are MGHRA and YSYEKL. The length of the CDR3 is 17 residues. The CDR3 region is CASSRDPSVNSYNEQFF. The CDR3 DNA reads as TGCGCCAGCAGCCGGGACCCCTCCGTCAACTCCTACAATGAGCAGTTCTTC.

This clonotype occurred a few times. The rearrangement links TRBV7-3 to TRBJ2-3; maybe TRBD1 (6 bases). The CDR3 length is 13 residues. Looked up from germline, CDR1 is SGHTA and CDR2 is FQGTGA. V lost 5 bases to trimming and J lost 8 bases, with 14 bases between them. For the CDR3, the DNA is TGTGCCAGCAGCCCAGGGGACCAAATTACGCAGTATTTT. It codes for CASSPGDQITQYF.

Concerning this clonotype: One junction end disagrees with the germline gene, perhaps due to a read error. The chain combines TRBV6-1 with TRBJ2-2, with D perhaps matching TRBD1 (6 bases). Looked up from germline, CDR1 is MNHNS and CDR2 is SASEGT. This CDR3 is built from 14 residues. The CDR3 loop reads CASSGQLYTGEPFF. The CDR3 nucleotides are TGTGCCAGCAGCGGACAGTTGTACACCGGGGAGCCGTTTTTT.

The table lists this clonotype with a few counts. The genes are TRBV20-1 and TRBJ2-7, with 10 nucleotides matching TRBD1. This CDR3 has 12 amino acids. J gave up 3 bases and V 5 bases, and 1 base lay outside the gene matches. Germline CDR1 is DFQATT and CDR2 is SNEGSKA (reference sequence). CDR3 protein: CSAWTGGYEQYF. The CDR3 DNA reads TGCAGTGCTTGGACAGGGGGCTACGAGCAGTACTTC.

This clonotype was picked up a small number of times. The V and J genes are TRBV24-1 and TRBJ1-2; D is perhaps TRBD1 (6 bases). CDR3 length: 14 amino acids. Trimming stripped 4 bases from V and 4 bases from J, with 12 bases between. CDR1 KGHDR and CDR2 SFDVKD come from the germline V gene. In DNA, the CDR3 is TGTGCCACCAGTGAACAGGGACGGGCCTATGGCTACACCTTC. This encodes CATSEQGRAYGYTF.

This clonotype appeared a few times. The chain recombines TRBV4-3 with TRBJ1-4; possibly TRBD1 for D (5 bases). The germline V and J ends were trimmed by 0 bases and 4 bases, with 12 bases remaining between them. Germline CDR1 and CDR2: LGHNA and YSLEER. CDR3 length: 16 residues. Written as DNA, the CDR3 is TGCGCCAGCAGCCAAGATAGGACAATAGATAATGAAAAACTGTTTTTT. Translation gives CASSQDRTIDNEKLFF.